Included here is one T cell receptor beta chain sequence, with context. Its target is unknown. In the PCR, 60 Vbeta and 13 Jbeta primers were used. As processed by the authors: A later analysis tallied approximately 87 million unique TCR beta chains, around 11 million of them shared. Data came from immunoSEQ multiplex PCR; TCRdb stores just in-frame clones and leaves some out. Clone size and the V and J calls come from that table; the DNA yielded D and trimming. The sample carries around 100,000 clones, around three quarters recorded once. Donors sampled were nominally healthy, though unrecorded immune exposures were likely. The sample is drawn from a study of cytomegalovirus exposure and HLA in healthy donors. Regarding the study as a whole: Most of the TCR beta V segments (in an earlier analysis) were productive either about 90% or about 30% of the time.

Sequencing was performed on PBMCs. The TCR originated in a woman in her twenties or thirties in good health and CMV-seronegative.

The CDR3 region has the DNA TGTGCCAGCAGCTTAGATGCTACCGCATTGAGAGAGACCCAGTACTTC. Protein product: CASSLDATALRETQYF. This chain joins TRBV11-2 and TRBJ2-5, with D hard to call. From germline, CDR1 is SGHAT and CDR2 FQNNGV. V was cut by 0 bases and J by 4 bases, with 15 bases left in between. This CDR3 contains 16 residues. The full variable domain, with the rest looked up from reference TRBV11-2 and TRBJ2-5, is EAGVAQSPRYKIIEKRQSVAFWCNPISGHATLYWYQQILGQGPKLLIQFQNNGVVDDSQLPKDRFSAERLKGVDSTLKIQPAKLEDSAVYLCASSLDATALRETQYFGPGTRLLVL.